This T cell receptor (beta chain) was recovered during a study of pediatric ulcerative colitis. This table comes from immunoSEQ multiplex PCR, and its TCRdb copy is limited to in-frame clones, with some not included. Here the sample spans about 35,000 clones, roughly 81% being singletons. Concerning this clone: The antigen is unknown.

The study's findings and limits: Two rectal clonotypes were found only in ulcerative colitis patients, all of them.

Rectal tissue came from one to two pinch biopsies taken at colonoscopy. No immunosuppressive drugs were given to ulcerative colitis patients before diagnostic colonoscopy. Germline loops: CDR1 SGHRS, CDR2 YFSETQ. Trimming at V came to 4 bases and at J to 11 bases, leaving 15 bases not matched to a gene. This CDR3 region has 15 residues. This clonotype originated in a boy between 5 and 17 years old with mild ulcerative colitis. Material for sequencing was gut tissue. The rearrangement uses TRBV5-1 and TRBJ2-7; 10 nucleotides align to TRBD2. CDR3 region: CASSRLAGGLEKEYF. CDR3 DNA: TGCGCCAGCAGCAGACTAGCGGGTGGTCTGGAGAAGGAGTACTTC.